This record looks at one TCR beta chain sequence and its context. This sample is part of a study of cytomegalovirus exposure and HLA in healthy donors. The PCR had 60 Vbeta and 13 Jbeta primers. The protocol was immunoSEQ multiplex PCR, while the TCRdb copy is restricted to in-frame clones and leaves out a portion. Of around 110,000 clones in the sample, about three quarters are singletons; the top ten hold roughly 6%. The receptor was isolated from a woman aged 45 to 65 in good health and CMV-seropositive. The sequenced sample consisted of PBMCs.

The CDR3 loop reads CASSLMPSGGYEQYF. CDR3 bases: TGTGCCAGCAGCTTAATGCCTAGCGGGGGCTACGAGCAGTACTTC. This sequence joins TRBV7-2 and TRBJ2-7; 10 bases align to TRBD2. This CDR3 has 15 amino acids. The germline CDR1 and CDR2 sequences are SGHTA and FQGNSA. V gave up 2 bases and J gave up 3 bases; unmatched junction bases: 4.